Listed here is a single T cell receptor (beta chain). Its antigen is still unknown. This sample was included in a study of T cell responses to AZD1222 COVID-19 vaccine. Study findings and constraints: AZD1222 recipients seropositive at baseline numbered only six.

V was clipped by 4 bases and J by 6 bases; unmatched bases: 9. Germline V gene data show CDR1 as SGDLS and CDR2 as YYNGEE. The CDR3 consists of 15 residues. TCRdb's table, derived via immunoSEQ multiplex PCR, lists solely in-frame clones and lacks some. Among about 130,000 clones listed, roughly 85% were seen once. The TCR was taken from an adult in good health. This chain links TRBV9 with TRBJ2-1; 8 bases are shared with TRBD1. The sample was peripheral blood, taken on day 0 of AZD1222 vaccination. CDR3 sequence reads: CASSSRQGPFNEQFF. The CDR3 DNA reads as TGTGCCAGCAGCTCCCGACAGGGGCCCTTCAATGAGCAGTTCTTC.